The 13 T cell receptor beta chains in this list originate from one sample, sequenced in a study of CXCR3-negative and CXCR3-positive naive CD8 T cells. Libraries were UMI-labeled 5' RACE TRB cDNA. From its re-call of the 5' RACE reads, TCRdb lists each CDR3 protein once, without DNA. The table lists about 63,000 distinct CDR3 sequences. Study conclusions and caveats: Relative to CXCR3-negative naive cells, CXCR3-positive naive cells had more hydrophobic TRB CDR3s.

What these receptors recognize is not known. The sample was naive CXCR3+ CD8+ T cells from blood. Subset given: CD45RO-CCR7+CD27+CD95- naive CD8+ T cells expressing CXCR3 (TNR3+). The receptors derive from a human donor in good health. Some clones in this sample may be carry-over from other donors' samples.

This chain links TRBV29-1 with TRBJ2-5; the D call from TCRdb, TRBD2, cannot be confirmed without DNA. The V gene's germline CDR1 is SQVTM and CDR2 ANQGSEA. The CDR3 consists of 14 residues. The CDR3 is CSVVDLGAGETQYF.

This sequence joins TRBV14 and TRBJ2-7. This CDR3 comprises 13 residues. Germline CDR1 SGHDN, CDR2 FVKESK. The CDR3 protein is CASSQGNSYEQYF. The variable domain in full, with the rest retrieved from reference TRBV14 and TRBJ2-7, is EAGVTQFPSHSVIEKGQTVTLRCDPISGHDNLYWYRRVMGKEIKFLLHFVKESKQDESGMPNNRFLAERTGGTYSTLKVQPAELEDSGVYFCASSQGNSYEQYFGPGTRLTVT.

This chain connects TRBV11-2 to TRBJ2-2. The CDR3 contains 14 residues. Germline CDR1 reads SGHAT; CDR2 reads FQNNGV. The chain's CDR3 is CACSFGQNTGELFF.

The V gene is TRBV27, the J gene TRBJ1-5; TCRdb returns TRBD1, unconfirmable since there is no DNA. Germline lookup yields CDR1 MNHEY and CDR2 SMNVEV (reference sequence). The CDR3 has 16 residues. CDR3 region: CASSSKQGESDQPQHF.

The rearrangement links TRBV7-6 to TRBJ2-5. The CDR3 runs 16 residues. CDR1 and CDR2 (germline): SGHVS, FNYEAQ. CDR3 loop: CASSLASARDQETQYF.

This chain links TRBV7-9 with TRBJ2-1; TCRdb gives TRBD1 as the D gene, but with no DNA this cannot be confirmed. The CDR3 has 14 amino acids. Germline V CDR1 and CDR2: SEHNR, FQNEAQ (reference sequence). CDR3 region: CASSSPGLLDEQFF.

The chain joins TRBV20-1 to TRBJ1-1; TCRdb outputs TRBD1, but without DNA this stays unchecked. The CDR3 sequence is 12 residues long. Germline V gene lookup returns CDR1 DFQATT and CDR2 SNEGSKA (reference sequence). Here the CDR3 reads CSARDSGAEAFF.

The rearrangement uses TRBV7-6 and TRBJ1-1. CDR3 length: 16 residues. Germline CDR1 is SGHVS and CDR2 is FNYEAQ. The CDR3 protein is CASSLEGAGSLGEAFF.

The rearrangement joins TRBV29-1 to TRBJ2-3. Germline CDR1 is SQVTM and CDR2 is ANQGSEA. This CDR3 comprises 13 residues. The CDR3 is CSVEGWQERTQYF.

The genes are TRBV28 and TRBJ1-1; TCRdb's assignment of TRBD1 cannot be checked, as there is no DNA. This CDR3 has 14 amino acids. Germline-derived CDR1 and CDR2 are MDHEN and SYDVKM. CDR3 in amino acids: CASSFGRMNTEAFF.

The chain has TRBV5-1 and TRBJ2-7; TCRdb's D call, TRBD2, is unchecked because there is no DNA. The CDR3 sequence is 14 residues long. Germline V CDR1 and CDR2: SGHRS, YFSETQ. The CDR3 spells CASTDGLAGYEQYF.

The CDR3 spells CSARDFGRGNQETQYF. The chain links TRBV20-1 to TRBJ2-5; TCRdb lists TRBD1, though no DNA is available to test this call. Germline V gives CDR1 DFQATT, CDR2 SNEGSKA (reference sequence). CDR3 length equals 16 residues.

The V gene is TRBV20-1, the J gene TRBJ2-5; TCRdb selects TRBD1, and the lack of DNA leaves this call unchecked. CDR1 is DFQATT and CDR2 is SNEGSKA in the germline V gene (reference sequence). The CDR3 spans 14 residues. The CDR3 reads CSARDGRGQETQYF.